This T cell receptor (beta chain) was sequenced for a study of cytomegalovirus exposure and HLA in healthy donors. Findings and caveats of the study: Researchers counted around 180 TCR beta chains as cytomegalovirus-associated. With high specificity and sensitivity, the classifier reportedly diagnosed cytomegalovirus status. Associated with HLA alleles at 0.05 false discovery rate in a later analysis were some 18,000 TCR beta sequences. Only CMV serostatus was available as immune exposure information.

The PCR used 60 Vbeta and 13 Jbeta primers. TCRdb's copy holds only in-frame clones and misses some; the assay was immunoSEQ multiplex PCR. The data contain 50,000 to 70,000 clones, 75% to 85% of them singletons. The CDR3 totals 19 residues. Regarding this clone: What it recognizes is unknown.

This TCR was sampled from a human donor in good health. This sequence joins TRBV1 and TRBJ2-1; the D call of TRBD2 is as the table states it, not checked on the DNA. TRBV1 is a listed pseudogene. Input material: PBMCs. For the CDR3, the DNA is TGCACCAGCAGCCATCACCGGGGAAGGCGGGCGGCATCCTACAATGAGCAGTTCTTC. Its translation: CTSSHHRGRRAASYNEQFF.